These 25 T cell receptor beta chains share one sample of origin, sequenced in a study of response to subunit inactivated influenza vaccine. TCRdb passed the RT-PCR reads through MiXCR, listing each CDR3 protein once. The table lists 500,000 to 550,000 distinct CDR3 sequences, around a quarter of them singletons, with under 3.5% in the top ten. The same data also contributed to another study, on T cells expressing NK-cell markers. That work adds: 5'RACE template switching with UMIs generated TCR beta cDNA.

Sequenced material: CD4+ T cells sorted from PBMCs, taken roughly 12 days after vaccination. Receptors originate from a man over 45 who received an inactivated influenza vaccine.

In this sample, this clonotype turned up a few times. The gene calls are TRBV7-9 and TRBJ2-5; D could derive from TRBD1 or TRBD2 (5 bases each). V lost 3 bases and J lost 0, with 11 bases in between. Germline values: CDR1 SEHNR, CDR2 FQNEAQ (reference sequence). The CDR3 has 15 amino acids. Here the CDR3 DNA reads TGTGCCAGCAGCTTGTCAGGGAGTCACCAAGAGACCCAGTACTTC. Protein product: CASSLSGSHQETQYF. The complete variable domain, with remaining parts taken from reference TRBV7-9 and TRBJ2-5, reads DTGVSQNPRHKITKRGQNVTFRCDPISEHNRLYWYRQTLGQGPEFLTYFQNEAQLEKSRLLSDRFSAERPKGSFSTLEIQRTEQGDSAMYLCASSLSGSHQETQYFGPGTRLLVL.

This clonotype was counted at least ten times. The junction does not match germline at one end; this may be a read error. The CDR3 spells CASSPRGGETQYF. The CDR3 nucleotides are TGTGCCAGCAGCCCACGAGGGGGAGAGACCCAGTACTTC. The chain employs TRBV5-1 and TRBJ2-5; possibly TRBD1 for D (6 bases). This CDR3 has 13 amino acids. Germline V CDR1 and CDR2: SGHRS, YFSETQ.

This clonotype was seen a handful of times. V usage is TRBV5-1 and J usage is TRBJ1-1, with a weak D call TRBD1 (6 bases). V dropped 0 bases and J dropped 0 bases, with 12 bases sitting between them. Germline CDR1 is SGHRS and CDR2 is YFSETQ. CDR3 length: 16 residues. This CDR3 reads CASSLAGGHMNTEAFF. CDR3 DNA: TGCGCCAGCAGCTTGGCCGGGGGACACATGAACACTGAAGCTTTCTTT.

The table lists this clonotype with a few counts. The rearrangement uses TRBV11-2 and TRBJ2-1; 11 bases are a match to TRBD2. The CDR3 length is 17 residues. The J segment lost 1 base and the V segment lost 4 bases, leaving 6 bases of the junction unmatched. CDR1 and CDR2 (germline): SGHAT, FQNNGV. CDR3 loop: CASSSLAGGPSYNEQFF. The CDR3 coding sequence is TGTGCCAGCAGCTCTTTAGCGGGAGGGCCTTCCTACAATGAGCAGTTCTTC.

The V call is TRBV28, the J call TRBJ2-1, with TRBD2 as a possible D gene (7 bases). CDR1 and CDR2 from the germline V gene are MDHEN and SYDVKM. CDR3 length: 15 amino acids. V was cut by 7 bases and J by 4 bases, with 17 bases left in between. CDR3 residues: CASNRGAVAYNEQFF. Here the CDR3 DNA reads TGTGCCAGCAACCGGGGGGCAGTAGCATACAATGAGCAGTTCTTC. Drawing the rest from reference TRBV28 and TRBJ2-1, the complete variable domain is DVKVTQSSRYLVKRTGEKVFLECVQDMDHENMFWYRQDPGLGLRLIYFSYDVKMKEKGDIPEGYSVSREKKERFSLILESASTNQTSMYLCASNRGAVAYNEQFFGPGTRLTVL.

This clonotype was counted ten times or more. This chain links TRBV3-1 with TRBJ2-1; D is unresolved. The germline V gene has CDR1 LGHDT and CDR2 YNNKEL (reference sequence). With 2 bases removed from V and 0 bases from J, the gap between germline ends came to 11 bases. The CDR3 is 16 amino acids. Here the CDR3 reads CASSQRSSYSYNEQFF. The CDR3 DNA follows: TGTGCCAGCAGCCAAAGGTCTAGTTACTCCTACAATGAGCAGTTCTTC.

This clonotype was seen just once. The J gene is TRBJ2-3, the V gene TRBV3-1, with 8 bases that match TRBD2. The germline V gene encodes CDR1 LGHDT and CDR2 YNNKEL (reference sequence). The CDR3 sequence is 15 residues long. The V segment lost 4 bases and the J segment 3 bases; nucleotides outside the gene matches: 6. The CDR3 nucleotides are TGTGCCAGCAGCCTCCAGCGGGAGAGGACAGATACGCAGTATTTT. This gives the protein CASSLQRERTDTQYF.

This clonotype was seen a few times. This chain links TRBV20-1 with TRBJ1-6; TRBD1 agrees at 7 bases. Germline CDR1 is DFQATT and CDR2 is SNEGSKA (reference sequence). The CDR3 sequence is 18 residues long. With 0 bases clipped from V and 5 bases from J, the junction kept 13 bases outside the gene matches. CDR3 in DNA: TGCAGTGCTAGAGACCCCCGCTTGGGACAGTCTAATAATTCACCCCTCCACTTT. This translates into CSARDPRLGQSNNSPLHF.

The gene calls are TRBV20-1 and TRBJ1-1; 8 bases match TRBD1. Germline V gene data show CDR1 as DFQATT and CDR2 as SNEGSKA (reference sequence). This CDR3 spans 13 amino acids. V lost 2 bases and J lost 4; bases outside the gene matches: 3. The CDR3 DNA reads TGCAGTGCTAGATCAGACAGGGGCACTGAAGCTTTCTTT. It is translated as CSARSDRGTEAFF.

The table lists this clonotype with a few counts. Here the CDR3 reads CAISESGRNNEQFF. The CDR3 coding sequence is TGTGCCATCAGTGAGTCGGGCCGAAACAATGAGCAGTTCTTC. The chain employs TRBV10-3 and TRBJ2-1; D not certain. The CDR3 consists of 14 residues. Germline CDR1 and CDR2: ENHRY and SYGVKD. The germline V and J ends were trimmed by 0 bases and 5 bases, with 8 bases remaining between them.

This clonotype was seen ten or more times. The chain links TRBV5-1 to TRBJ2-1; 11 bases are shared with TRBD2. With V trimmed by 4 bases and J by 5 bases, 5 bases remained unmatched. The CDR3 is 15 residues long. Germline V CDR1 and CDR2: SGHRS, YFSETQ. As DNA, the CDR3 is TGCGCCAGCAGCCCTGGGACTAGCGGAAACAATGAGCAGTTCTTC. Translation gives CASSPGTSGNNEQFF.

The chain employs TRBV20-1 and TRBJ2-7, with 8 bases identical to TRBD1. V shed 3 bases, J shed 7 bases, and the junction held 8 bases outside the gene matches. CDR1 DFQATT and CDR2 SNEGSKA come from the germline V gene (reference sequence). The CDR3 has 13 residues. CDR3 sequence: CSARHRGTGEQYF. As DNA, the CDR3 is TGCAGTGCTAGGCACAGGGGGACAGGAGAGCAGTACTTC.

The chain links TRBV15 to TRBJ2-5; D unresolved. This CDR3 comprises 12 residues. Trimming stripped 5 bases from V and 5 bases from J, with 9 bases between. Germline V gene sequence: CDR1 LNHNV, CDR2 YYDKDF (reference sequence). CDR3 loop: CATSQVGETQYF. The CDR3 coding sequence is TGTGCCACCAGCCAGGTGGGGGAGACCCAGTACTTC.

This clonotype was observed a single time. The genes are TRBV10-3 and TRBJ2-5, with 8 bases fitting TRBD1. Trimming cost V 4 bases and J 1 base; bases outside gene matches: 2. The CDR3 spans 14 residues. The germline CDR1 and CDR2 sequences are ENHRY and SYGVKD. The CDR3 loop is CAISGTGGQETQYF. DNA of the CDR3: TGTGCCATCAGTGGCACAGGGGGCCAAGAGACCCAGTACTTC.

This clonotype was detected a few times. The rearrangement links TRBV10-3 to TRBJ2-7, with 10 bases that match TRBD1. With V trimmed by 7 bases and J by 6 bases, 9 bases remained unmatched. The germline V gene encodes CDR1 ENHRY and CDR2 SYGVKD. The CDR3 runs to 14 residues. The CDR3 DNA follows: TGTGCCATCAAAAGAGACAGGGGGCGGATCGAGCAGTACTTC. Translated: CAIKRDRGRIEQYF.

The genes are TRBV7-6 and TRBJ2-7; possibly TRBD2 for D (5 bases). CDR3 size: 13 residues. Trimming left V 3 bases short and J 3 bases short, with 9 bases between. Per the germline V gene, CDR1 is SGHVS and CDR2 is FNYEAQ. The CDR3 DNA follows: TGTGCCAGCAGCTTTGGCGGGTACTACGAGCAGTACTTC. It translates to CASSFGGYYEQYF. Variable domain in full (rest from reference TRBV7-6 and TRBJ2-7): GAGVSQSPRYKVTKRGQDVALRCDPISGHVSLYWYRQALGQGPEFLTYFNYEAQQDKSGLPNDRFSAERPEGSISTLTIQRTEQRDSAMYRCASSFGGYYEQYFGPGTRLTVT.

This chain connects TRBV5-1 to TRBJ2-1; TRBD1 matches at 8 bases. V was clipped by 0 bases and J by 4 bases; unmatched bases: 6. The CDR3 has 16 residues. Germline lookup yields CDR1 SGHRS and CDR2 YFSETQ. The CDR3 loop reads CASSLAGGWGYNEQFF. The DNA for the CDR3 is TGCGCCAGCAGCTTGGCAGGGGGCTGGGGTTACAATGAGCAGTTCTTC.

This clonotype was recorded a few times. This rearrangement joins TRBV5-1 to TRBJ2-1; 12 bases match TRBD2. The CDR3 is made up of 15 amino acids. Germline V gene lookup returns CDR1 SGHRS and CDR2 YFSETQ. With V trimmed by 0 bases and J by 9 bases, 4 bases remained unmatched. The CDR3 nucleotides read TGCGCCAGCAGCTTGGGGACTAGCGGGACGGGTGAGCAGTTCTTC. Protein product: CASSLGTSGTGEQFF.

This clonotype has just one count. This chain joins TRBV7-6 and TRBJ2-3; D is perhaps TRBD2 (5 bases). Trimming removed 1 base from V and 8 bases from J, with 13 bases in between. CDR1 and CDR2 (germline): SGHVS, FNYEAQ. The CDR3 spans 14 residues. The CDR3 spells CASSLEPVRGTQYF. The CDR3 coding sequence is TGTGCCAGCAGCTTAGAGCCAGTTCGGGGTACGCAGTATTTT.

The gene calls are TRBV6-5 and TRBJ2-5; the match to TRBD2 covers 7 bases. The CDR3 spans 14 residues. Losses at the gene ends were 4 bases for V and 4 bases for J; bases not matched to a gene: 6. Germline V gives CDR1 MNHEY, CDR2 SVGAGI. This CDR3 is CASSWRGGRETQYF. The CDR3 nucleotides are TGTGCCAGCAGTTGGAGGGGAGGGCGAGAGACCCAGTACTTC.

V and J are TRBV20-1 and TRBJ2-1, with 7 bases identical to TRBD2. After removal of 4 bases from V and 6 bases from J, the junction contained 9 bases not matched to a gene. The CDR3 length is 14 residues. The V gene's germline CDR1 is DFQATT and CDR2 SNEGSKA (reference sequence). The DNA of the CDR3 is TGCAGTGCTACCTTTGGGGGGAGGGGCAATGAGCAGTTCTTC. It specifies CSATFGGRGNEQFF.

This clonotype showed up just a few times. It is unclear where the CDR3 begins or ends on the DNA, so no DNA is shown, and the CDR3 is as TCRdb lists it. The chain couples TRBV11-2 to TRBJ2-2; TRBD1, the table's D call, was not compared with the DNA. Inclusive of both ends, the CDR3 amounts to 15 amino acids. From germline, CDR1 is SGHAT and CDR2 FQNNGV. CDR3 sequence reads: CASTAGGFGAGELFF.

This clonotype was observed a few times. V and J are TRBV20-1 and TRBJ2-2; the match to TRBD2 covers 16 bases. Germline CDR1 reads DFQATT; CDR2 reads SNEGSKA (reference sequence). This CDR3 has 17 amino acids. J gave up 7 bases and V 5 bases, and 10 bases lay outside the gene matches. This chain's CDR3 is CSAYSGLAGGRGGELFF. As DNA, the CDR3 is TGCAGTGCTTACTCGGGACTAGCGGGGGGGCGAGGCGGGGAGCTGTTTTTT.

This clonotype has just a few counts. J is TRBJ2-1 and V is TRBV7-9, with a weak D call TRBD2 (7 bases). V gave up 2 bases and J gave up 10 bases, with 18 bases separating them. The CDR3 has 15 residues. Germline CDR1 SEHNR, CDR2 FQNEAQ (reference sequence). The CDR3 DNA reads as TGTGCCAGCAGCTTACCGGGGGGCCCCTCGCGGGAGCAGTTCTTC. This translates into CASSLPGGPSREQFF.

V and J are TRBV29-1 and TRBJ1-2; a possible D gene is TRBD1 (5 bases). Germline V gene lookup returns CDR1 SQVTM and CDR2 ANQGSEA. Trimming removed 7 bases from V and 4 bases from J, with 10 bases in between. This CDR3 spans 11 amino acids. CDR3 bases: TGCAGCGCCGGGACCTTCTATGGCTACACCTTC. Encoded protein: CSAGTFYGYTF. The full variable domain, rest sourced from reference TRBV29-1 and TRBJ1-2, is SAVISQKPSRDICQRGTSLTIQCQVDSQVTMMFWYRQQPGQSLTLIATANQGSEATYESGFVIDKFPISRPNLTFSTLTVSNMSPEDSSIYLCSAGTFYGYTFGSGTRLTVV.